These T cell receptor beta chains were read from a single sample in a study of cytomegalovirus exposure and HLA in healthy donors. Some clones are missing from TCRdb's copy, which holds only in-frame ones; the method was immunoSEQ multiplex PCR. The table includes about 190,000 clones, around 75% detected once. What was sequenced was PBMCs. These receptors originate from a man aged 35-49 years in good health and CMV-seropositive. Both conserved end residues are part of each CDR3. A D gene is named only where the DNA matches it firmly. The size of a clone is reported for some rows only, either as once, few or many, or as a class for expanded clones.

cdr3_length	j_call	v_call	d_call	clone_size	cdr3_nt	cdr3_aa
14	TRBJ1-4	TRBV25-1	NA	NA	TGTGCCAGCAGTGAAGCGGGCGGGGATGAAAAACTGTTTTTT	CASSEAGGDEKLFF
13	TRBJ2-7	TRBV28	TRBD1	NA	TGTGCCAGCAGTTCCACGACAGGGGTCGAGCAGTACTTC	CASSSTTGVEQYF
14	TRBJ2-7	TRBV10-1	TRBD1	NA	TGCGCCAGCAGTGAAAGACAGGGAGTGTACGAGCAGTACTTC	CASSERQGVYEQYF
16	TRBJ1-5	TRBV10-3	TRBD1	NA	TGTGCCATCAGTGAGTCGTACAGGGGGCTTAATCAGCCCCAGCATTTT	CAISESYRGLNQPQHF
12	TRBJ1-1	TRBV27	NA	NA	TGTGCCAGCAGTTTATCGGGGAGAAGGGCTTTCTTT	CASSLSGRRAFF
19	TRBJ2-6	TRBV18	TRBD1	NA	TGTGCCAGCTCACCCCGGGACAGGGTGGTGGCTGCTGGGGCCAACGTCCTGACTTTC	CASSPRDRVVAAGANVLTF
16	TRBJ2-7	TRBV27	TRBD1	NA	TGTGCCAGCAGTTTACTCACAGGGGGCGGTATCTACGAGCAGTACTTC	CASSLLTGGGIYEQYF
16	TRBJ1-4	TRBV18	NA	NA	TGTGCCAGCTCACTGGTCCCCGAGCCACTCAATGAAAAACTGTTTTTT	CASSLVPEPLNEKLFF
13	TRBJ2-7	TRBV18	NA	NA	TGTGCCAGCTCTTCGCCGAGAACCTACGAGCAGTACTTC	CASSSPRTYEQYF
14	TRBJ2-7	TRBV7-9	NA	few	TGTACCACAGACCCCACCGGGACATTAAACGAGCAGTACTTC	CTTDPTGTLNEQYF
15	TRBJ1-1	TRBV5-1	NA	NA	TGCGCCAGCAGCTTGACCCCCGGCGGGAACACTGAAGCTTTCTTT	CASSLTPGGNTEAFF
13	TRBJ1-2	TRBV18	TRBD1	NA	TGTGCCAGCTCTCCGACAGGGGAGGGTGGCTACACCTTC	CASSPTGEGGYTF
16	TRBJ1-2	TRBV11-2	TRBD1	NA	TGTGCCAGCAGCTTAGACCTCCTGACAGGGGGATATGGCTACACCTTC	CASSLDLLTGGYGYTF
14	TRBJ1-4	TRBV5-1	NA	NA	TGCGCCAGCAGCTTGAGGGCAGGGAATGAAAAACTGTTTTTT	CASSLRAGNEKLFF